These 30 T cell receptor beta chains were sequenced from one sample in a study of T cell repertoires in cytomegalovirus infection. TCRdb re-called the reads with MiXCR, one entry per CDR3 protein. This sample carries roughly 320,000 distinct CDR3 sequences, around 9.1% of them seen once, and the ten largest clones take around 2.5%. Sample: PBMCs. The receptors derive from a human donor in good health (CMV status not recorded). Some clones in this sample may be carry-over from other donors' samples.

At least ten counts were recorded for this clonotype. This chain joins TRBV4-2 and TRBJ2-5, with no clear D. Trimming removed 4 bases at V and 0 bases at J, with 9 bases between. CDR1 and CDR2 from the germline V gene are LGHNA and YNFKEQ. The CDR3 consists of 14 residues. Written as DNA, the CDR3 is TGTGCCAGCAGCCCCGCCAAGTACCAAGAGACCCAGTACTTC. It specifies CASSPAKYQETQYF.

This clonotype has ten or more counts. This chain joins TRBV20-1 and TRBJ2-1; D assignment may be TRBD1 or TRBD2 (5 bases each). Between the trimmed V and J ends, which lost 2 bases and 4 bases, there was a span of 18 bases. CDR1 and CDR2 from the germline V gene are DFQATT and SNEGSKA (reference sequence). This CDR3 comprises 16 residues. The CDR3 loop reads CSARPRGTSTYNEQFF. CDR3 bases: TGCAGTGCTAGACCGAGGGGCACCAGTACATACAATGAGCAGTTCTTC.

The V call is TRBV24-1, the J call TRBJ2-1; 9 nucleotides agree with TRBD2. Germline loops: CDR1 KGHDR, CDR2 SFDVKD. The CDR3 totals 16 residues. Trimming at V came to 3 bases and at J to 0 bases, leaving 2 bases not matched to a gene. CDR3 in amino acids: CATSDASGASYNEQFF. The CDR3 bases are TGTGCCACCAGTGATGCTAGCGGGGCCTCCTACAATGAGCAGTTCTTC.

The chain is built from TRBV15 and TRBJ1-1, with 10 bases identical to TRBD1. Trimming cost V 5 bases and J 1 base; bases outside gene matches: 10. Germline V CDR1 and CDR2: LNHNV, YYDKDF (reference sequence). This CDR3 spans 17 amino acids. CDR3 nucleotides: TGTGCCACCAGCGGAGTCCCGGGACAGGGGACGAACACTGAAGCTTTCTTT. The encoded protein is CATSGVPGQGTNTEAFF.

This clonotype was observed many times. In DNA, the CDR3 is TGTGCCAGCAGTTTAGGGACAGGGCCAAGCTCTGGGGCCAACGTCCTGACTTTC. Protein sequence: CASSLGTGPSSGANVLTF. The chain combines TRBV28 with TRBJ2-6; 9 nucleotides agree with TRBD1. Per the germline V gene, CDR1 is MDHEN and CDR2 is SYDVKM. The CDR3 loop spans 18 amino acids. J lost 0 bases, V lost 2 bases, and 5 bases had no gene match.

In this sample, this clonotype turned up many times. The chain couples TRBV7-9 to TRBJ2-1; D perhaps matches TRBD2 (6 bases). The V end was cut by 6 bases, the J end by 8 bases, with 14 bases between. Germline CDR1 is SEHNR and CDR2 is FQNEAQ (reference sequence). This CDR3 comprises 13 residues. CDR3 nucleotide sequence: TGTGCCAGCAGTGAGGGAGGCTGGGATGAGCAGTTCTTC. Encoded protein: CASSEGGWDEQFF.

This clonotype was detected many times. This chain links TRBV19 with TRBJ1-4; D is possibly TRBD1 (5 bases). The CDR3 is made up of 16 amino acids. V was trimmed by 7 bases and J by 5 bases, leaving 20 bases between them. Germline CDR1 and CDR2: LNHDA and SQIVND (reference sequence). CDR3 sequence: CASTNGARQLNEKLFF. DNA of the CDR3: TGTGCCAGTACCAATGGGGCCCGGCAGCTGAATGAAAAACTGTTTTTT.

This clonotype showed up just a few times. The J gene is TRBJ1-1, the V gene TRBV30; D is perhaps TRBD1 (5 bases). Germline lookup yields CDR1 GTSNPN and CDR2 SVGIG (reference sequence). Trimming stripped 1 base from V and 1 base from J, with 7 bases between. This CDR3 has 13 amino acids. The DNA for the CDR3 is TGTGCCTGGAGTGGACAGCGGAACACTGAAGCTTTCTTT. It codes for CAWSGQRNTEAFF.

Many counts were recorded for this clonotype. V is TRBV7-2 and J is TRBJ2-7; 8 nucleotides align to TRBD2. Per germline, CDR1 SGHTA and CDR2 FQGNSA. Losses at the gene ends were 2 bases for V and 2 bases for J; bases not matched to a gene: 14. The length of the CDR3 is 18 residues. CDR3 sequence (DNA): TGTGCCAGCAGCTTATCGGGGGCTGGGCGGGGGGCTACCTACGAGCAGTACTTC. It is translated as CASSLSGAGRGATYEQYF. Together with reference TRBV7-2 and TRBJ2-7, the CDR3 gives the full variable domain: GAGVSQSPSNKVTEKGKDVELRCDPISGHTALYWYRQSLGQGLEFLIYFQGNSAPDKSGLPSDRFSAERTGGSVSTLTIQRTQQEDSAVYLCASSLSGAGRGATYEQYFGPGTRLTVT.

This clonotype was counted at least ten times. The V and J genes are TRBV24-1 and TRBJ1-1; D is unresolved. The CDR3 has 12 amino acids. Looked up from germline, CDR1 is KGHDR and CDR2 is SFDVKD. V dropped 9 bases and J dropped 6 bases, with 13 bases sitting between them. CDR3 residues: CATRGGKAEAFF. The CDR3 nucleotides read TGTGCCACCCGTGGTGGAAAAGCTGAAGCTTTCTTT.

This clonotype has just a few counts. This chain's CDR3 is CASSYSLAGSTDTQYF. CDR3 nucleotide sequence: TGTGCCAGCAGTTACTCGCTAGCGGGGAGCACAGATACGCAGTATTTT. The chain is built from TRBV6-2 or TRBV6-3 and TRBJ2-3, with TRBD2 identical over 9 bases. The germline gives CDR1 MNHEY, CDR2 SVGEGT. The trim removed 0 bases at V and 0 bases at J, leaving 1 base unmatched. The CDR3 loop spans 16 amino acids.

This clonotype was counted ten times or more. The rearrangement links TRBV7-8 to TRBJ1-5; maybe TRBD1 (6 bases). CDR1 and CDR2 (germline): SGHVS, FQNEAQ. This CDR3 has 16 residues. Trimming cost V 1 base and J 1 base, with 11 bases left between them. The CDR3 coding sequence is TGTGCCAGCAGCTTAGTCGGCACAGGGAGCAATCAGCCCCAGCATTTT. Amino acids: CASSLVGTGSNQPQHF.

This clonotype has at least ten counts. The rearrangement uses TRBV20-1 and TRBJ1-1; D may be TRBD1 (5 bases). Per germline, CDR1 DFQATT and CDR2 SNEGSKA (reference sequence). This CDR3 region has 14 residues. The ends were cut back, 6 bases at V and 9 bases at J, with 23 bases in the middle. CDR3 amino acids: CSARAVSGAGQAFF. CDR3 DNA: TGCAGTGCCCGGGCAGTGAGCGGGGCCGGACAAGCTTTCTTT.

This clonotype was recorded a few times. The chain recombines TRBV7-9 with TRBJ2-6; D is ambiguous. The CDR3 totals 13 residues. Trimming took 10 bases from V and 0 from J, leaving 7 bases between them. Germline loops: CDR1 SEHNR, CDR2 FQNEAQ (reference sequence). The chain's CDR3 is CATYSSGANVLTF. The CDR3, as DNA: TGTGCCACTTACAGCTCTGGGGCCAACGTCCTGACTTTC. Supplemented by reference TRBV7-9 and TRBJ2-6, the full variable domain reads DTGVSQNPRHKITKRGQNVTFRCDPISEHNRLYWYRQTLGQGPEFLTYFQNEAQLEKSRLLSDRFSAERPKGSFSTLEIQRTEQGDSAMYLCATYSSGANVLTFGAGSRLTVL.

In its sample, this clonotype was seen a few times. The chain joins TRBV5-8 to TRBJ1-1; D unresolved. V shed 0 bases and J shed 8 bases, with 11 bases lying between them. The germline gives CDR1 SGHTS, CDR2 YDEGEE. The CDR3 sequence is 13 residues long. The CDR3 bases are TGTGCCAGCAGCTTGGTGGGGTCAGTCGAAGCTTTCTTT. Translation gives CASSLVGSVEAFF.

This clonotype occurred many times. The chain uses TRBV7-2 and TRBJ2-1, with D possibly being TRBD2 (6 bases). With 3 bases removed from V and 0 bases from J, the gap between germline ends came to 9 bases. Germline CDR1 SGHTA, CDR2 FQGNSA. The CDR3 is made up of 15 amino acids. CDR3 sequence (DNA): TGTGCCAGCAGCTTCGAAGCGGGCTCCTACAATGAGCAGTTCTTC. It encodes CASSFEAGSYNEQFF.

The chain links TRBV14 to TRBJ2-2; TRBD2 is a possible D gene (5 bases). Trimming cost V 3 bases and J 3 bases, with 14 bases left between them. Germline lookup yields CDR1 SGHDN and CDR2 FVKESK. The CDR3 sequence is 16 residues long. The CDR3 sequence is CASSHTRRRDTGELFF. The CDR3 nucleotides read TGTGCCAGCAGCCACACTAGGAGGAGAGACACCGGGGAGCTGTTTTTT.

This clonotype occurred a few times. CDR3 coding DNA: TGTGCCAGCAGTTTAAGGACCCAAGAGACCCAGTACTTC. It is translated as CASSLRTQETQYF. The rearrangement links TRBV12-3 or TRBV12-4 to TRBJ2-5, with D hard to call. The CDR3 runs 13 residues. The V end was cut by 2 bases, the J end by 1 base, with 5 bases between.

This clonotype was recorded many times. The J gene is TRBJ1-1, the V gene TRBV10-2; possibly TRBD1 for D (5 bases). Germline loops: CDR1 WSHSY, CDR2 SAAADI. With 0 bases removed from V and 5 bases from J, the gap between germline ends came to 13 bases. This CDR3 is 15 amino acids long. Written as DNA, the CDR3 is TGCGCCAGCAGTGAGTCGATGGCACGGGGGACTGAAGCTTTCTTT. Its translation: CASSESMARGTEAFF.

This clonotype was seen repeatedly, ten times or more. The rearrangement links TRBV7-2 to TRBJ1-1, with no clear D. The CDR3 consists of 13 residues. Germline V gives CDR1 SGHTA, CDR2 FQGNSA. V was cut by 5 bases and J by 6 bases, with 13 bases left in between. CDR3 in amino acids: CASSPPGLAEAFF. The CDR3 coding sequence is TGTGCCAGCAGCCCCCCGGGGTTAGCTGAAGCTTTCTTT.

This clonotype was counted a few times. CDR3 sequence reads: CSARGDGETQYF. DNA for the CDR3: TGCAGTGCTAGAGGGGATGGAGAGACCCAGTACTTC. V usage is TRBV20-1 and J usage is TRBJ2-5; D is undetermined. Germline loops: CDR1 DFQATT, CDR2 SNEGSKA (reference sequence). The CDR3 sequence is 12 residues long. V dropped 1 base and J dropped 4 bases, with 7 bases sitting between them.

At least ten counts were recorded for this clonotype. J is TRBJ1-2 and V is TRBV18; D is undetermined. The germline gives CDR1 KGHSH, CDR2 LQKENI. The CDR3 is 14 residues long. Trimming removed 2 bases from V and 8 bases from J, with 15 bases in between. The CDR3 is CASSPGQLERGYTF. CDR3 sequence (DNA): TGTGCCAGCTCACCAGGGCAGTTGGAGAGAGGCTACACCTTC.

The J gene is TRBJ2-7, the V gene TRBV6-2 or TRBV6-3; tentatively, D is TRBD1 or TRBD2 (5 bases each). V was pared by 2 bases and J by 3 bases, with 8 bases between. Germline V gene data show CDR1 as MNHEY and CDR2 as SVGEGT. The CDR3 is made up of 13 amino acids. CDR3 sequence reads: CASSYRGDYEQYV. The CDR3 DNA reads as TGTGCCAGCAGTTACAGAGGGGACTACGAGCAGTACGTC.

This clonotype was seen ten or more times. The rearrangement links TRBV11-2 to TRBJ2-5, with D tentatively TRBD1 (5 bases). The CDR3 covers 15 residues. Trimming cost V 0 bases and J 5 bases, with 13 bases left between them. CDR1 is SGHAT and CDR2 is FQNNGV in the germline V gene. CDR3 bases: TGTGCCAGCAGCTTAGATCTGAGCAGGGTGGAGACCCAGTACTTC. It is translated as CASSLDLSRVETQYF. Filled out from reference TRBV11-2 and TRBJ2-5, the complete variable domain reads EAGVAQSPRYKIIEKRQSVAFWCNPISGHATLYWYQQILGQGPKLLIQFQNNGVVDDSQLPKDRFSAERLKGVDSTLKIQPAKLEDSAVYLCASSLDLSRVETQYFGPGTRLLVL.

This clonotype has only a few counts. The CDR3 region is CSASRDATASTDTQYF. CDR3 DNA: TGCAGCGCCTCTAGGGACGCAACTGCCAGCACAGATACGCAGTATTTT. The rearrangement uses TRBV29-1 and TRBJ2-3; D tentatively reads TRBD1 or TRBD2 (5 bases each). V was pared by 7 bases and J by 0 bases, with 20 bases between. Germline V gene sequence: CDR1 SQVTM, CDR2 ANQGSEA. The CDR3 length is 16 residues.

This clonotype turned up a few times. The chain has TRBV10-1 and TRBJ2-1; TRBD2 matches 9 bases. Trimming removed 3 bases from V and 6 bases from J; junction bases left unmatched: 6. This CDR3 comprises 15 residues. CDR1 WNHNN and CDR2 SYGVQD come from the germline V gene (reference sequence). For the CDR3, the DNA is TGCGCCAGCAGTGATCGGCGGGGGGGGCCCAATGAGCAGTTCTTC. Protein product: CASSDRRGGPNEQFF.

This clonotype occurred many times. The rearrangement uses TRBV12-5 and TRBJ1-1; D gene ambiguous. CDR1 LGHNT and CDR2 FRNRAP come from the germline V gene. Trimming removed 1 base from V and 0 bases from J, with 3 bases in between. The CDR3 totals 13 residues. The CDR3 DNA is TGTGCTAGTGGTTTGGGACTGAACACTGAAGCTTTCTTT. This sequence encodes CASGLGLNTEAFF.

The DNA of the CDR3 is TGCAGCGTTGAAAGATGGGGGACCGGGGAGCTGTTTTTT. Protein: CSVERWGTGELFF. V and J are TRBV29-1 and TRBJ2-2, with D perhaps assigned TRBD1 or TRBD2 (5 bases each). Per the germline V gene, CDR1 is SQVTM and CDR2 is ANQGSEA. The CDR3 extends over 13 amino acids. With 2 bases removed from V and 5 bases from J, the gap between germline ends came to 9 bases.

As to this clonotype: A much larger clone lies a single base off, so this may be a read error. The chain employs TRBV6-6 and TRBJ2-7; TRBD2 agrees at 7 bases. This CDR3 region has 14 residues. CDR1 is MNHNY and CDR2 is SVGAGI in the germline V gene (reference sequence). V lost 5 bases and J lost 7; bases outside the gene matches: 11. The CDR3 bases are TGTGCCAGCAGTCTAGCGGAGCCCCAGGAAGAGCAGTACTTC. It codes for CASSLAEPQEEQYF.

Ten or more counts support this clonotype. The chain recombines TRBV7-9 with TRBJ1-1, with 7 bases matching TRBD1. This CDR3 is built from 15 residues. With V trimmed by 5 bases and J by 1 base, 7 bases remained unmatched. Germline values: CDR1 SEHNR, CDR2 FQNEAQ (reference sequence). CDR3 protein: CASSPWTGENTEAFF. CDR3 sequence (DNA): TGTGCCAGCAGCCCATGGACAGGAGAGAACACTGAAGCTTTCTTT.